This is a list of T cell receptor beta chains from one sample in a study of siplizumab effects on memory and regulatory T cells. Libraries were prepared by immunoSEQ multiplex PCR; TCRdb keeps only in-frame clonotypes and omits some of them. The sample has 100,000 to 120,000 clones, roughly 92% seen once. Sequencing used CD4+ T cells sorted from blood. Every receptor here comes from a human donor in good health. Each CDR3 is given with its conserved first and last residue. Part of the rows lack a size; the others show once, few, many or a class for expanded clones.

TRBJ1-3 NA TRBV25-1 CASSVAGGNTIYF
TRBJ1-5 NA TRBV5-4 CASSLGGGASNQPQHF
TRBJ2-2 NA TRBV19 CASRDGTNTGELFF
TRBJ2-5 NA TRBV14 CASSQDRGKKQETQYF
TRBJ2-7 NA TRBV6-1 CASSVGETTSYEQYF
TRBJ2-1 NA TRBV18 CASSAQGEQFF
TRBJ1-1 NA TRBV5-6 CASSVRQGTEAFF
TRBJ2-7 NA TRBV11-2 CASSYPGTAYEQYF
TRBJ2-1 NA TRBV2 CASTRRTRGLNEQFF
TRBJ2-7 NA TRBV7-2 CASSLEGWAYEQYF
TRBJ2-1 NA TRBV7-2 CASSLWEYNEQFF
TRBJ2-1 NA TRBV4-1 CASSQGPIAGLAVHNEQFF
TRBJ1-5 NA TRBV5-1 CASSLRAADRNQPQHF
TRBJ2-1 once TRBV2 CASIIGPLYNEQFF
TRBJ1-6 once TRBV4-2 CASSQVPIWEAISSYNSPLHF
TRBJ2-2 NA TRBV9 CASSVVDGGTTGELFF
TRBJ1-3 NA TRBV6-1 CASGLGTDGNTIYF
TRBJ1-4 once TRBV14 CASNSRGEKLFF
TRBJ2-3 NA TRBV4-1 CASSQGPSGGRNTDTQYF
TRBJ2-5 NA TRBV11-1 CASSLLGRRETQYF
TRBJ2-3 NA TRBV6-5 CASRQTRADTQYF
TRBJ2-3 NA TRBV7-8 CASRTSGTDTQYF
TRBJ2-7 NA TRBV2 CASSGTGGAYEQYF
NA NA TRBV28 CASSYRLKGEQYF
TRBJ1-1 few TRBV6-6 CASSKFRRGTEAFF
TRBJ2-3 NA TRBV19 CASSSQAGGLADTQYF
TRBJ2-2 once TRBV12-5 CASGLRLAGVRGELFF
TRBJ1-5 NA TRBV6-1 CASSVSGWNQPQHF
TRBJ2-1 NA TRBV19 CATRSPRLAAYNEQFF
TRBJ2-7 NA TRBV6-6 CASITAPGQNYEQYF
TRBJ2-3 NA TRBV19 CASSSLVAGFTDTQYF
TRBJ1-5 NA TRBV28 CASSLGGRGRNNQPQHF
TRBJ2-5 NA TRBV5-1 CASSPGTTQETQYF
TRBJ1-2 NA TRBV25-1 CASSELGQTANYGYTF
TRBJ1-2 NA TRBV28 CASSAGGVGGYTF
TRBJ1-2 NA TRBV6-6 CASSAGRNYGYTF
TRBJ2-1 NA TRBV29-1 CSVLASGSNEQFF
TRBJ2-1 once TRBV4-1 CASSQDSRGREQFF
TRBJ1-2 NA TRBV6-5 CASSYSRQGGYGYTF
TRBJ1-2 NA TRBV19 CASTLGPGLLNYGYTF
TRBJ2-3 NA TRBV14 CASSQTRLAVFSTDTQYF
TRBJ2-2 once TRBV5-1 CASSLTASSTGELFF
TRBJ2-1 NA TRBV6-5 CASSVPGGRNEQFF
TRBJ1-4 NA TRBV5-1 CASSDPTGLDEKLFF
TRBJ1-1 NA TRBV7-3 CASSSSGGTEAFF
TRBJ2-2 NA TRBV6-5 CASSLGQAGTGELFF
TRBJ1-3 NA TRBV5-6 CASSLGQGRGESGNTIYF
TRBJ2-5 NA TRBV5-4 CASSLQAGTQETQYF
TRBJ1-1 NA TRBV5-4 CASSSRRDAEAFF
TRBJ1-2 NA TRBV27 CASTKAAGTNYGYTF
TRBJ2-1 NA TRBV6-5 CASSYSGVPPYNEQFF
TRBJ1-2 NA TRBV19 CASTIERGGYGYTF
TRBJ2-5 NA TRBV5-1 CASSLGDEGAETQYF
TRBJ2-1 once TRBV5-1 CASMPGGGSNNEQFF
TRBJ2-2 NA TRBV6-5 CASLSGGAVTGELFF